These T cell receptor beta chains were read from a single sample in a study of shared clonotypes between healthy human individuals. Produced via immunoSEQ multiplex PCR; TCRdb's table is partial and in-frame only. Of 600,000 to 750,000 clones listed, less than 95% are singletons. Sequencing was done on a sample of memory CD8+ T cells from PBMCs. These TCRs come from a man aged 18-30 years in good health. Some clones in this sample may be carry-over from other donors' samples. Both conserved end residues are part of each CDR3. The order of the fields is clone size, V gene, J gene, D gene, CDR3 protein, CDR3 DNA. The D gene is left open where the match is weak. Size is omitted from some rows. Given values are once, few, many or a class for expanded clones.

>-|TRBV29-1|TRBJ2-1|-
CSTPPGSPVDNEQFF
TGCAGCACTCCCCCCGGGAGTCCAGTCGACAATGAGCAGTTCTTC
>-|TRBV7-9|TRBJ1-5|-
CASSSEFTLGDSNQPQHF
TGTGCCAGCAGCTCGGAATTTACTTTGGGGGATAGCAATCAGCCCCAGCATTTT
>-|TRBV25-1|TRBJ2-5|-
CASSEFISGPAETQYF
TGTGCCAGCAGTGAATTCATTTCGGGGCCTGCCGAGACCCAGTACTTC
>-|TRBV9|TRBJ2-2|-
CASSVGAQTNTGELFF
TGTGCCAGCAGCGTAGGGGCACAGACGAACACCGGGGAGCTGTTTTTT
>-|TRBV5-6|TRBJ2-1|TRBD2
CASSFRTSGPSDPEQFF
TGTGCCAGCAGCTTTCGGACTAGCGGACCCAGCGACCCTGAGCAGTTCTTC
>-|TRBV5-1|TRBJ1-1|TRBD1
CASSFRRQGAMNTEAFF
TGCGCCAGCAGCTTCCGTAGACAGGGCGCCATGAACACTGAAGCTTTCTTT
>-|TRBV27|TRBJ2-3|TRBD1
CASSLGQGADTQYF
TGTGCCAGCAGTTTGGGACAGGGAGCAGATACGCAGTATTTT
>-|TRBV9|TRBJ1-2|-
CASSDRVGDGYTF
TGTGCCAGCAGCGACAGGGTTGGGGATGGCTACACCTTC
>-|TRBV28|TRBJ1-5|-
CASRGSWGELSNQPQHF
TGTGCCAGCCGAGGGAGCTGGGGGGAGCTCTCAAATCAGCCCCAGCATTTT
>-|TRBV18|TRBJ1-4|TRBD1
CASSPPDRRINEKLFF
TGTGCCAGCTCACCACCGGACAGGCGGATTAATGAAAAACTGTTTTTT
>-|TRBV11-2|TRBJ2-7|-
CASSLGSGGTYEQYF
TGTGCCAGCAGCTTAGGGTCAGGAGGGACCTACGAGCAGTACTTC
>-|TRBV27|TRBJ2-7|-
CASSFGQGPYEQYF
TGTGCCAGCAGTTTTGGCCAGGGACCCTACGAGCAGTACTTC
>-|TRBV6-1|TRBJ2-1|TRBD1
CASSDLTGPGEQFF
TGTGCCAGCAGTGATTTGACAGGGCCCGGTGAGCAGTTCTTC
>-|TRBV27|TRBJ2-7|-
CASSLGDEQYF
TGTGCCAGCAGTTTAGGCGATGAGCAGTACTTC
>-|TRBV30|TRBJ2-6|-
CAGRGAGANVLTF
TGTGCCGGAAGGGGTGCTGGGGCCAACGTCCTGACTTTC
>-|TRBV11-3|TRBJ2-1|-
CASSPRGAVEQFF
TGTGCCAGCAGCCCGAGAGGGGCGGTCGAGCAGTTCTTC
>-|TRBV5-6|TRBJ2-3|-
CASSLLPTDTQYF
TGTGCCAGCAGCTTGCTTCCCACAGATACGCAGTATTTT
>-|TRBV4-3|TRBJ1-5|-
CASSQGWDGQPQHF
TGCGCCAGCAGCCAAGGTTGGGATGGTCAGCCCCAGCATTTT
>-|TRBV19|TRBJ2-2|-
CASSSWIYTGELFF
TGTGCCAGTAGTTCCTGGATCTACACCGGGGAGCTGTTTTTT
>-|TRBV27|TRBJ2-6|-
CASSLFGGFYPGANVLTF
TGTGCCAGCAGTTTATTTGGGGGTTTCTACCCTGGGGCCAACGTCCTGACTTTC
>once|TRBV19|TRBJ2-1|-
CASSVQKRNYNEQFF
TGTGCCAGTAGTGTTCAAAAGCGTAACTACAATGAGCAGTTCTTC
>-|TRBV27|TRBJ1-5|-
CASSLLPPVSVHF
TGTGCCAGCAGTTTGCTCCCCCCAGTGAGTGTACATTTT
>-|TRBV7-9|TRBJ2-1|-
CASSLLVGSYNEQFF
TGTGCCAGCAGCTTGTTAGTAGGATCCTACAATGAGCAGTTCTTC
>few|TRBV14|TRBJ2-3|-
CASSHRSTDTQYF
TGTGCCAGCAGCCACCGATCTACAGATACGCAGTATTTT
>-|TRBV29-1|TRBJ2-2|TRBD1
CSAQKGASGELFF
TGCAGCGCCCAAAAGGGGGCTAGCGGGGAGCTGTTTTTT
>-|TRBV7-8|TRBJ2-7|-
CASSLGRGYEQYF
TGTGCCAGCAGCTTAGGTAGGGGCTACGAGCAGTACTTC
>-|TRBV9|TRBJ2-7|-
CASSPRGPSYEQYF
TGTGCCAGCAGCCCTAGAGGCCCCTCCTACGAGCAGTACTTC
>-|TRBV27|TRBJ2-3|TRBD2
CASSPQIAGDTDTQYF
TGTGCCAGCAGCCCACAAATAGCGGGGGACACAGATACGCAGTATTTT
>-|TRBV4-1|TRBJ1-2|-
CASSQDKGNGYTF
TGCGCCAGCAGCCAAGATAAAGGGAATGGCTACACCTTC
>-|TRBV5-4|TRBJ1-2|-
CASFPLPGATNYGYTF
TGTGCCAGCTTCCCTCTGCCGGGGGCGACTAACTATGGCTACACCTTC
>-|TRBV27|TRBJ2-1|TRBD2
CASSPILAGGPGNEQFF
TGTGCCAGCAGCCCTATCCTAGCGGGAGGGCCGGGGAATGAGCAGTTCTTC
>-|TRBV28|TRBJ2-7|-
CASSIPRGRNSYEQYF
TGTGCCAGCAGTATACCCCGAGGCCGGAACAGCTACGAGCAGTACTTC
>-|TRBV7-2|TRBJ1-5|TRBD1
CASSTDRGPSNQPQHF
TGTGCCAGCAGCACGGACAGGGGGCCTAGCAATCAGCCCCAGCATTTT
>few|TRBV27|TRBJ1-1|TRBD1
CASSSVPGQGNTEAFF
TGTGCCAGCAGTTCCGTCCCGGGACAGGGGAACACTGAAGCTTTCTTT
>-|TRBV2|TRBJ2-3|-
CASTPRKRQSTDTQYF
TGTGCCAGCACCCCCCGGAAACGACAAAGCACAGATACGCAGTATTTT
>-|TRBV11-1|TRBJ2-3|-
CASSLERSTDTQYF
TGTGCCAGCAGCTTGGAGCGGAGCACAGATACGCAGTATTTT
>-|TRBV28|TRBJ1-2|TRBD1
CASSLPGQRLLYGYTF
TGTGCCAGCAGTTTGCCGGGACAGCGATTACTCTATGGCTACACCTTC
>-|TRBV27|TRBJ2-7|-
CASSLYSGLSSYEQYF
TGTGCCAGCAGTTTATATTCAGGGCTGAGCTCCTACGAGCAGTACTTC
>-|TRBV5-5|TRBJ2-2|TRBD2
CASTWGREDTGELFF
TGTGCCAGCACCTGGGGACGGGAGGATACCGGGGAGCTGTTTTTT
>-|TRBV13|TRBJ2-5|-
CASSLGSETQYF
TGTGCCAGCAGCCTCGGTTCCGAGACCCAGTACTTC
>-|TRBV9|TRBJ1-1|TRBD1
CASSPGTGAGTEAFF
TGTGCCAGCAGCCCCGGGACAGGGGCGGGAACTGAAGCTTTCTTT